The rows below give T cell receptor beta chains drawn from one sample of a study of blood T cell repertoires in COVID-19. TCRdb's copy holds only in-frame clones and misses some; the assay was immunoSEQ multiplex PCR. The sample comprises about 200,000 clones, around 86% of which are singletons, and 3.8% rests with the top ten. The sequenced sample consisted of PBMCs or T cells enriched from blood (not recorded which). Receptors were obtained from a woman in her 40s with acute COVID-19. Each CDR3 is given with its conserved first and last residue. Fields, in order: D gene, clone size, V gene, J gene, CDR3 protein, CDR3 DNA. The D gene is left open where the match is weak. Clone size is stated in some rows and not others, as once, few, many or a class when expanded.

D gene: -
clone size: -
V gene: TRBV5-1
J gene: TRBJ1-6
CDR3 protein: CASSQEQGSSPLHF
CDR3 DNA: TGCGCCAGCAGCCAAGAACAGGGTAGCTCACCCCTCCACTTT

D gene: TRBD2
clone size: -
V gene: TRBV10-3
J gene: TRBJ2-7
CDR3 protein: CAISEGTSGRPHEQYF
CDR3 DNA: TGTGCCATCAGTGAGGGGACTAGCGGGAGGCCCCACGAGCAGTACTTC

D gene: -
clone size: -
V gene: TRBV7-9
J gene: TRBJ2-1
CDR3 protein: CASSLGLVGEQFF
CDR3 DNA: TGTGCCAGCAGCTTAGGCCTAGTTGGTGAGCAGTTCTTC

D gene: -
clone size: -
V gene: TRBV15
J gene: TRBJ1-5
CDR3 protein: CATSFTSYQPQHF
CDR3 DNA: TGTGCCACCAGCTTTACAAGTTATCAGCCCCAGCATTTT

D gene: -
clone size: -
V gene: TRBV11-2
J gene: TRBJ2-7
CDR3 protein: CASSSTSGFNGEQYF
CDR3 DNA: TGTGCCAGCAGCTCCACCTCGGGGTTCAACGGCGAGCAGTACTTC

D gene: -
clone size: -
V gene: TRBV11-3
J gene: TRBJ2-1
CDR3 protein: CASSLGGDEQFF
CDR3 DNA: TGTGCCAGCAGCTTAGGGGGGGATGAGCAGTTCTTC

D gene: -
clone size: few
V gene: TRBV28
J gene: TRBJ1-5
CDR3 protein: CASSGGLTGSLRNQPQHF
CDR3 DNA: TGTGCCAGCAGCGGCGGTCTTACAGGGTCGTTGCGCAATCAGCCCCAGCATTTT

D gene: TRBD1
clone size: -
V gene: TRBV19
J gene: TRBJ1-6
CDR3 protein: CASSPGTGGLNSPLHF
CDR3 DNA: TGTGCCAGTAGTCCTGGGACAGGGGGCTTGAATTCACCCCTCCACTTT

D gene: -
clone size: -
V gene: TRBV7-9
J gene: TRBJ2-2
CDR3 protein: CASSLRAKNTGELFF
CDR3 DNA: TGTGCCAGCAGCTTACGTGCGAAGAACACCGGGGAGCTGTTTTTT

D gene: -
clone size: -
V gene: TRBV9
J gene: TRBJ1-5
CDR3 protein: CASSGGQIYQPQHF
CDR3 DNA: TGTGCCAGCAGCGGGGGGCAGATCTATCAGCCCCAGCATTTT

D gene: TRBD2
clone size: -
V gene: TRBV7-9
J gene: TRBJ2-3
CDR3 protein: CASSSLAGGEHGQYF
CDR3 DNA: TGTGCCAGCAGCTCCCTGGCGGGAGGGGAACACGGGCAGTATTTT

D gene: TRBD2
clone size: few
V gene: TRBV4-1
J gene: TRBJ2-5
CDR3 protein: CASSRLSGSLEETQYF
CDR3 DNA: TGCGCCAGCAGCCGCCTTAGCGGGAGTTTAGAAGAGACCCAGTACTTC

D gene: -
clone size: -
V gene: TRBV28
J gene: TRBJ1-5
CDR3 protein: CASSYDNPGVNQPQHF
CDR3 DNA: TGTGCCAGCAGCTACGATAATCCCGGGGTCAATCAGCCCCAGCATTTT

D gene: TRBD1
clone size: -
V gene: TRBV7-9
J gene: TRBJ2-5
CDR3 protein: CASSWTGPETQYF
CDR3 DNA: TGTGCCAGCAGCTGGACAGGGCCAGAGACCCAGTACTTC

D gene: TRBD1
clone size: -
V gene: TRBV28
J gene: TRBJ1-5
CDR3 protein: CASSSPYGQGNQPQHF
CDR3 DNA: TGTGCCAGCAGTTCTCCCTACGGACAGGGGAATCAGCCCCAGCATTTT

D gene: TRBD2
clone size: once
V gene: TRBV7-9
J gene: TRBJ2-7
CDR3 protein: CASSHWTSGSYEQYF
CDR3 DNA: TGTGCCAGCAGCCACTGGACTAGCGGGAGTTACGAGCAGTACTTC

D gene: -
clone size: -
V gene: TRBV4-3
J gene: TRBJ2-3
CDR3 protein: CASSQGPRDTQYF
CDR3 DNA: TGCGCCAGCAGCCAAGGACCTAGAGATACGCAGTATTTT

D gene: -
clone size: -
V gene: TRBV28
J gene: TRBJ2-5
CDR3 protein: CASSLLAPRETQYF
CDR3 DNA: TGTGCCAGCAGTTTACTAGCTCCCCGGGAGACCCAGTACTTC

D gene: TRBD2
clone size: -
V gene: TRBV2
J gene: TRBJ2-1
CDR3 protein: CASIPGTSGRGGSYNEQFF
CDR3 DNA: TGTGCCAGCATTCCCGGGACTAGCGGGAGGGGGGGCTCCTACAATGAGCAGTTCTTC